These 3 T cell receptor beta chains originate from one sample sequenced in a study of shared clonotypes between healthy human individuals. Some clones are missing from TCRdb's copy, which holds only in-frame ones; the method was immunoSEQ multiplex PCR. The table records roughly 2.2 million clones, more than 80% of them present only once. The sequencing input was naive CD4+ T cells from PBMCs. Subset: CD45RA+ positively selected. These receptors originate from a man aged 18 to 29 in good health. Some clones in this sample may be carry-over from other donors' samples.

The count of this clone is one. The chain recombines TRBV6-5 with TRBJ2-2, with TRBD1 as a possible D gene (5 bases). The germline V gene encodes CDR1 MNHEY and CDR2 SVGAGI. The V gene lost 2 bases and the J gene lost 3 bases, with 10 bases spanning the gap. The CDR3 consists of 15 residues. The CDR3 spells CASSYQQVDTGELFF. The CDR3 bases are TGTGCCAGCAGTTACCAACAGGTAGACACCGGGGAGCTGTTTTTT.

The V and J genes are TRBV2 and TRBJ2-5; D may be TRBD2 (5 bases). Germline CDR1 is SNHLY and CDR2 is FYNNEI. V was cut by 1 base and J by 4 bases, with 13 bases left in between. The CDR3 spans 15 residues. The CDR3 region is CASSEGGAALETQYF. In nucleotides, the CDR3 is TGTGCCAGCAGTGAAGGCGGAGCGGCTCTAGAGACCCAGTACTTC.

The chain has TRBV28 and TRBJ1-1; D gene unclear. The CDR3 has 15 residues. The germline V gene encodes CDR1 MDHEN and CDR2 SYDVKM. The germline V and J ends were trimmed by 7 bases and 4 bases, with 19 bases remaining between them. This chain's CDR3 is CASTSGGVGSTEAFF. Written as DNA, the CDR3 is TGTGCCAGCACTTCCGGCGGGGTAGGCTCCACTGAAGCTTTCTTT. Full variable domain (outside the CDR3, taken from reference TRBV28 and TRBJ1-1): DVKVTQSSRYLVKRTGEKVFLECVQDMDHENMFWYRQDPGLGLRLIYFSYDVKMKEKGDIPEGYSVSREKKERFSLILESASTNQTSMYLCASTSGGVGSTEAFFGQGTRLTVV.